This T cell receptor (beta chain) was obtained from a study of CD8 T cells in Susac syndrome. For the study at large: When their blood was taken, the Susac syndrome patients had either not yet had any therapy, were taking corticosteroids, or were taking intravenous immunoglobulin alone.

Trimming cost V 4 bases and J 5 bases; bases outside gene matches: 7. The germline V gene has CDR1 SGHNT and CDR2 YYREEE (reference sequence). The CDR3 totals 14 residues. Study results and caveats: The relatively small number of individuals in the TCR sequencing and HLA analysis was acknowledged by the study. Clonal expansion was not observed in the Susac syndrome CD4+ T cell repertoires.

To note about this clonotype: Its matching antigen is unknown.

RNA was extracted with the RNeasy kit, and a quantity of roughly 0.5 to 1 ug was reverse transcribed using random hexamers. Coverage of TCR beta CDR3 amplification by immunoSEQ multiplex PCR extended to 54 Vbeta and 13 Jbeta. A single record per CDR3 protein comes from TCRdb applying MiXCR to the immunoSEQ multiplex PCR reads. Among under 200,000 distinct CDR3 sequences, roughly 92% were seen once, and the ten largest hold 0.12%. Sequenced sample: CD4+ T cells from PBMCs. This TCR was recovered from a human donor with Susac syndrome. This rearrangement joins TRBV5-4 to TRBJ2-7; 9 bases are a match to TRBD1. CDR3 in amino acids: CASSLRDRVDEQYF. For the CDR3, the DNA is TGTGCCAGCAGCCTAAGGGACAGGGTGGACGAGCAGTACTTC.